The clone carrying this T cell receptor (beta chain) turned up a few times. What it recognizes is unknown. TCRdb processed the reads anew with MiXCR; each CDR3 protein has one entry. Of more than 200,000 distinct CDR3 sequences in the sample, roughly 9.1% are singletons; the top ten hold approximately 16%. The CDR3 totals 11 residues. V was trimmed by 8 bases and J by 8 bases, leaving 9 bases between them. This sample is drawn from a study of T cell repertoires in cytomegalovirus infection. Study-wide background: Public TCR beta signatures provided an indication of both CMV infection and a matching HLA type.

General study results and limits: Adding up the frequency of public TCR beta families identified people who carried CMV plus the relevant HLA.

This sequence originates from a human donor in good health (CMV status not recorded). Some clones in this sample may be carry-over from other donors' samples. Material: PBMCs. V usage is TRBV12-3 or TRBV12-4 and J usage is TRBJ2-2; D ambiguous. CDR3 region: CASAGNGELFF. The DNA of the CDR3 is TGTGCCAGCGCAGGAAATGGGGAGCTGTTTTTT.